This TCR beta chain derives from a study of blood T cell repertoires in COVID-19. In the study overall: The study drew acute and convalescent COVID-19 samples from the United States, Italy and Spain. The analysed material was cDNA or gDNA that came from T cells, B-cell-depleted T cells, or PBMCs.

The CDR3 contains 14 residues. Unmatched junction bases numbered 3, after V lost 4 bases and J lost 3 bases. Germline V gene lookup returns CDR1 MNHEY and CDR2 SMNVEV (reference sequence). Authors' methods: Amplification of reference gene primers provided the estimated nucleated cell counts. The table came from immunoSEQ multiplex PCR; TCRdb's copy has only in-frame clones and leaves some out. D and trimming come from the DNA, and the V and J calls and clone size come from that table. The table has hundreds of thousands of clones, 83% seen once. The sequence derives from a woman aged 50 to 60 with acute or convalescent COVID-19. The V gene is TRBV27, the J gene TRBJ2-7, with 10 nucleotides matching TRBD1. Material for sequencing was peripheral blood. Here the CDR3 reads CASSWGQGSYEQYF. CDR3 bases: TGTGCCAGCAGTTGGGGACAGGGGAGCTACGAGCAGTACTTC.